These T cell receptor beta chains were read from a single sample in a study of cytomegalovirus exposure and HLA in healthy donors. TCRdb's table, derived via immunoSEQ multiplex PCR, lists solely in-frame clones and lacks some. The data show tens of thousands of clones, around 90% seen once. Sequenced input: PBMCs. The receptors originated from a woman aged 18-30 years in good health and CMV-seropositive. CDR3s include the opening cysteine and the closing phenylalanine or tryptophan. D genes are given only for firm matches. Expanded clones are given a class, and other clones once, few, many or no size at all.

>NA|TRBJ2-2|NA|TRBV2
CASSDRLRNTGELFF
TGTGCCAGCAGTGACAGACTCCGTAACACCGGGGAGCTGTTTTTT
>NA|TRBJ1-3|NA|TRBV6-5
CASRVTGLRDTIYF
TGTGCCAGCAGAGTGACAGGACTCCGGGACACCATATATTTT
>TRBD2|TRBJ2-2|once|TRBV7-9
CASSQSSGGINTGELFF
TGTGCCAGCAGCCAATCTAGCGGGGGGATTAACACCGGGGAGCTGTTTTTT
>NA|TRBJ1-2|NA|TRBV7-9
CASSLDRGIDYGYTF
TGTGCCAGCAGTCTGGATAGGGGTATCGACTATGGCTACACCTTC
>NA|TRBJ2-2|NA|TRBV4-3
CASRRGGGELFF
TGCGCCAGCCGCAGGGGTGGCGGGGAGCTGTTTTTT
>NA|TRBJ2-7|NA|TRBV7-2
CASSLTGGTYEQYF
TGTGCCAGCAGCTTAACGGGGGGCACCTACGAGCAGTACTTC
>TRBD1|TRBJ1-2|NA|TRBV6-1
CASSVWGQSPNYGYTF
TGTGCCAGCAGTGTGTGGGGACAGTCACCCAACTATGGCTACACCTTC
>TRBD1|TRBJ1-2|NA|TRBV28
CASSTQGAHYGYTF
TGTGCCAGCAGCACACAGGGGGCGCACTATGGCTACACCTTC
>TRBD1|TRBJ1-2|NA|TRBV7-3
CASSLNAPGTGGVGYTF
TGTGCCAGCAGCTTAAACGCTCCCGGGACAGGGGGAGTTGGCTACACCTTC
>TRBD1|TRBJ1-1|NA|TRBV30
CAWSVEDRGEYEAFF
TGTGCCTGGAGTGTAGAGGACAGGGGGGAATATGAAGCTTTCTTT
>TRBD1|TRBJ2-7|NA|TRBV11-2
CASSFSNPGTGSYEQYF
TGTGCCAGCAGCTTTTCTAACCCCGGGACAGGGAGCTACGAGCAGTACTTC
>NA|TRBJ1-1|NA|TRBV6-1
CASTRGGANTEAFF
TGTGCCAGCACCCGAGGGGGGGCGAACACTGAAGCTTTCTTT
>NA|TRBJ1-2|NA|TRBV7-2
CASSLDYLYGYTF
TGTGCCAGCAGCTTGGACTATCTCTATGGCTACACCTTC
>NA|TRBJ1-4|once|TRBV5-1
CASSLGQGNEKLFF
TGCGCCAGCAGCTTGGGGCAGGGCAATGAAAAACTGTTTTTT
>NA|TRBJ2-1|NA|TRBV7-9
CASSRLSGSYNEQFF
TGTGCCAGCAGCCGACTGAGCGGCTCCTACAATGAGCAGTTCTTC
>TRBD1|TRBJ1-1|NA|TRBV6-5
CASSYKAGGYTEAFF
TGTGCCAGCAGTTACAAGGCAGGGGGGTACACTGAAGCTTTCTTT
>TRBD1|TRBJ1-6|NA|TRBV6-5
CASTLTGTGNSPLHF
TGTGCCAGCACCCTAACCGGGACAGGGAATTCACCCCTCCACTTT
>NA|TRBJ1-1|NA|TRBV6-6
CASSYGLGSQRPEAFF
TGTGCCAGCAGTTACGGGTTAGGATCCCAGCGACCTGAAGCTTTCTTT
>TRBD2|TRBJ2-3|NA|TRBV30
CAWSAPGLGSTDTQYF
TGTGCCTGGAGTGCCCCGGGACTAGGGAGCACAGATACGCAGTATTTT
>TRBD1|TRBJ1-2|NA|TRBV27
CASSSGQVNYGYTF
TGTGCCAGCAGTTCCGGACAGGTGAACTATGGCTACACCTTC
>TRBD1|TRBJ2-7|NA|TRBV7-2
CASSLGGQGIYEQYF
TGTGCCAGCAGCTTAGGGGGACAGGGTATCTACGAGCAGTACTTC
>NA|TRBJ2-3|NA|TRBV6-5
CASSYNGLYTDTQYF
TGTGCCAGCAGTTACAATGGTCTCTATACAGATACGCAGTATTTT